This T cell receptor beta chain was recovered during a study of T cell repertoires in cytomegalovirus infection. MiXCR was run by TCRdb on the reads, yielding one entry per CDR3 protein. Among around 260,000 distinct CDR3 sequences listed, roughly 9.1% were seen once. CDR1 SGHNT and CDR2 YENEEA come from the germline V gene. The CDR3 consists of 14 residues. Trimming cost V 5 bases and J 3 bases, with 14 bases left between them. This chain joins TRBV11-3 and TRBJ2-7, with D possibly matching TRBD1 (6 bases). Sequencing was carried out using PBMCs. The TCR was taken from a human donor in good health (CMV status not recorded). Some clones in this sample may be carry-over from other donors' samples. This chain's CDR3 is CASSGPGGSYEQYF. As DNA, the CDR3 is TGTGCCAGCAGCGGGCCTGGGGGCAGCTACGAGCAGTACTTC.